This T cell receptor beta chain was captured by sequencing in a study of radiotherapy plus CTLA-4 blockade in lung cancer. TCRdb's table, derived via immunoSEQ multiplex PCR, lists solely in-frame clones and lacks some. Of some 110,000 clones listed, over 65% are singletons. Sample: peripheral blood, taken from a patient treated with radiotherapy plus ipilimumab. The receptor's source is a human donor with non-small cell lung cancer that progressed on radiotherapy plus ipilimumab. Some clones in this sample may be carry-over from other donors' samples.

CDR3 region: CASSYSGGGNTEAFF. CDR3 in DNA: TGCGCCAGCAGCTATTCAGGGGGCGGGAACACTGAAGCTTTCTTT. V gene TRBV5-1 combines with J gene TRBJ1-1; 8 nucleotides line up with TRBD1. The V gene's germline CDR1 is SGHRS and CDR2 YFSETQ. V shed 3 bases, J shed 1 base, and the junction held 5 bases outside the gene matches. This CDR3 contains 15 residues.